The present T cell receptor (beta chain) was sequenced within a study of identical twins. Regarding the study as a whole: Excess sharing by twins proved weaker in beta out-of-frame sequences. A lower insertion count was a feature of abundant cord blood beta clonotypes, with no such feature in memory repertoires. The study found that models underestimated out-of-frame TCR alpha sharing in monozygotic twins.

TCRdb used MiXCR to reprocess the 5' RACE reads, holding one entry per CDR3 protein. This table holds some 1,700,000 distinct CDR3 sequences, about 32% found once. The germline gives CDR1 SSHAT, CDR2 FNYEAQ (reference sequence). The CDR3 contains 17 residues. Regarding this clonotype: Antigen specificity is unknown. At one end, the junction sequence differs from germline, possibly due to a read error.

The TCR comes from a newborn girl in good health. The source material was cord blood. V and J are TRBV7-7 and TRBJ2-6; D may correspond to TRBD1 or TRBD2 (6 bases each). The CDR3 here is CASSLQQGLSGANVLTF. The DNA of the CDR3 is TGTGCTAGCAGCCTCCAACAGGGACTCTCTGGGGCCAACGTCCTGACTTTC.